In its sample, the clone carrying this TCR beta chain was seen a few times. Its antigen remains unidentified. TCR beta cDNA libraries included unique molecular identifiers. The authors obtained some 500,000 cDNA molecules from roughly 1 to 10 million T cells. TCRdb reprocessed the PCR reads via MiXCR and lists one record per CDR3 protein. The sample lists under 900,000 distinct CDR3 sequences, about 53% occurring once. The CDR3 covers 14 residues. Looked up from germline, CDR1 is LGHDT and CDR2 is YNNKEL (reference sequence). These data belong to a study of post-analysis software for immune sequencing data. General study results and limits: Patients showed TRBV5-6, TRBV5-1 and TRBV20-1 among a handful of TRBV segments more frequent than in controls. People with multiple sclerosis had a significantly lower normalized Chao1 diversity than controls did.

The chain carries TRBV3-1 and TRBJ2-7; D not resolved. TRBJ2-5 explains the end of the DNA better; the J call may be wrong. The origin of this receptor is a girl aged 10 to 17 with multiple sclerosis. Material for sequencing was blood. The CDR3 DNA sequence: TGTGCCAGCAGCCAAGTCAAACTGAAGGGGACCCAGTACTTC. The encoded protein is CASSQVKLKGTQYF.